The 22 T cell receptor beta chains presented below share a single source sample, sequenced in a study of beta chain features in type 1 diabetes. cDNA synthesis used the whole RNA isolate, giving expressed TCRB sequences. The method was immunoSEQ multiplex PCR; TCRdb's version includes in-frame clones alone and lacks a portion of them. Among a few hundred thousand clones listed, 9.6% were seen once. The sequencing sample was made of naive CD4+ T cells from blood. The receptors originated from a woman aged 18-29 years in good health.

The chain couples TRBV6-5 to TRBJ1-2, with D uncertain. Germline CDR1 reads MNHEY; CDR2 reads SVGAGI. V lost 0 bases to trimming and J lost 7 bases, with 15 bases between them. The CDR3 is made up of 15 amino acids. The CDR3 coding sequence is TGTGCCAGCAGTTACTCGATGATTCTAATGTTTGGCTACACCTTC. This encodes CASSYSMILMFGYTF.

This clone was counted between two and nine times. The J gene is TRBJ2-7, the V gene TRBV4-2, with a tentative D call TRBD2 (6 bases). V was trimmed by 0 bases and J by 2 bases, leaving 11 bases between them. CDR3 length equals 15 residues. Per germline, CDR1 LGHNA and CDR2 YNFKEQ. CDR3 region: CASSQDGRHAYEQYF. In DNA form, the CDR3 reads TGTGCCAGCAGCCAAGATGGGAGGCATGCCTACGAGCAGTACTTC.

This clone was observed a few times. The chain couples TRBV5-6 to TRBJ2-4, with 11 bases fitting TRBD1. Germline V gene data show CDR1 as SGHDT and CDR2 as YYEEEE. This CDR3 comprises 16 residues. Trimming took 4 bases from V and 8 from J; bases not matched to a gene: 11. The CDR3 here is CASSPKGQGAEYIQYF. In nucleotides, the CDR3 is TGTGCCAGCAGCCCGAAAGGACAGGGGGCAGAATACATTCAGTACTTC.

The chain has TRBV5-1 and TRBJ1-5, with D possibly being TRBD1 (5 bases). V lost 0 bases to trimming and J lost 2 bases, with 18 bases between them. Germline V gene lookup returns CDR1 SGHRS and CDR2 YFSETQ. The CDR3 consists of 18 residues. CDR3 loop: CASSLAGSGGRGNQPQHF. In DNA form, the CDR3 reads TGCGCCAGCAGCTTGGCAGGGTCCGGGGGTAGGGGCAATCAGCCCCAGCATTTT. Filled out from reference TRBV5-1 and TRBJ1-5, the complete variable domain reads KAGVTQTPRYLIKTRGQQVTLSCSPISGHRSVSWYQQTPGQGLQFLFEYFSETQRNKGNFPGRFSGRQFSNSRSEMNVSTLELGDSALYLCASSLAGSGGRGNQPQHFGDGTRLSIL.

Written as DNA, the CDR3 is TGTGCCAGCAGCTTCGAGGGGACAGGGGTCCATGAGCAGTTCTTC. Amino acid sequence: CASSFEGTGVHEQFF. The V gene is TRBV11-3, the J gene TRBJ2-1; 10 nucleotides line up with TRBD1. In germline, CDR1 is SGHNT, CDR2 YENEEA. The CDR3 is 15 residues long. V lost 3 bases, J lost 8 bases, and 7 bases stayed unmatched. The entire variable domain, with the rest obtained from reference TRBV11-3 and TRBJ2-1, is as follows: EAGVVQSPRYKIIEKKQPVAFWCNPISGHNTLYWYLQNLGQGPELLIRYENEEAVDDSQLPKDRFSAERLKGVDSTLKIQPAELGDSAVYLCASSFEGTGVHEQFFGPGTRLTVL.

The chain links TRBV2 to TRBJ2-3; TRBD1 matches 9 bases. V trimming: 5 bases; J trimming: 4 bases; junction bases outside the gene matches: 7. Germline V CDR1 and CDR2: SNHLY, FYNNEI. The CDR3 loop spans 15 amino acids. The CDR3 protein is CASSTGTGNPDTQYF. The CDR3 DNA reads TGTGCCAGCAGTACCGGGACAGGGAACCCAGATACGCAGTATTTT.

This rearrangement joins TRBV5-1 to TRBJ2-5; 7 nucleotides agree with TRBD1. V shed 7 bases, J shed 2 bases, and the junction held 14 bases outside the gene matches. Germline assignment: CDR1 SGHRS and CDR2 YFSETQ. CDR3 length: 16 amino acids. CDR3 in amino acids: CASGRKQGNQQETQYF. The CDR3 DNA is TGCGCCAGCGGGCGAAAACAGGGGAATCAACAAGAGACCCAGTACTTC.

This chain joins TRBV19 and TRBJ2-1; 11 nucleotides align to TRBD1. V was clipped by 5 bases and J by 3 bases; unmatched bases: 9. Germline CDR1 and CDR2: LNHDA and SQIVND (reference sequence). This CDR3 has 17 residues. In DNA form, the CDR3 reads TGTGCCAGTAGTGGCAGGGACAGGGGGGTATACTACAATGAGCAGTTCTTC. As protein: CASSGRDRGVYYNEQFF.

The table lists this clone with a few counts. V usage is TRBV29-1 and J usage is TRBJ1-1; D is possibly TRBD1 (6 bases). Germline assignment: CDR1 SQVTM and CDR2 ANQGSEA. The CDR3 totals 14 residues. The V gene lost 5 bases and the J gene lost 1 base, with 14 bases spanning the gap. This CDR3 reads CSVRGGAENTEAFF. CDR3 sequence (DNA): TGCAGCGTTAGGGGGGGCGCGGAGAACACTGAAGCTTTCTTT.

V usage is TRBV18 and J usage is TRBJ2-7, with no clear D. Germline loops: CDR1 KGHSH, CDR2 LQKENI. V gave up 5 bases and J gave up 7 bases, with 9 bases separating them. The CDR3 extends over 11 amino acids. The CDR3: CASSGPREQYF. The CDR3 DNA follows: TGTGCCAGCTCAGGGCCCCGAGAGCAGTACTTC.

V and J are TRBV5-1 and TRBJ1-6; D may be TRBD1 (5 bases). Germline values: CDR1 SGHRS, CDR2 YFSETQ. The V and J ends lost 1 base and 4 bases respectively, with 18 bases between them. This CDR3 has 18 amino acids. The CDR3 coding sequence is TGCGCCAGCAGCTTGAACGCACAGGATCCTTTTTATAATTCACCCCTCCACTTT. It encodes CASSLNAQDPFYNSPLHF.

This clone appeared a few times. The chain carries TRBV6-5 and TRBJ2-1, with 7 bases fitting TRBD1. Trimming at V came to 7 bases and at J to 8 bases, leaving 8 bases not matched to a gene. Germline V gene data show CDR1 as MNHEY and CDR2 as SVGAGI. The CDR3 runs to 13 residues. CDR3 sequence reads: CASKYTGVDEQFF. The CDR3 DNA is TGTGCCAGCAAATACACAGGGGTCGATGAGCAGTTCTTC.

This chain joins TRBV6-1 and TRBJ2-7, with D possibly matching TRBD2 (5 bases). Deletions cut 2 bases from V and 9 bases from J, with 17 bases between. CDR1 and CDR2 from the germline V gene are MNHNS and SASEGT. There are 14 residues in the CDR3. CDR3 in DNA: TGTGCCAGCAGTGAAACGGGCCTTGGAGGTTGGCAGTACTTC. Encoded protein: CASSETGLGGWQYF.

The chain combines TRBV19 with TRBJ1-5; the D is unclear. In germline, CDR1 is LNHDA, CDR2 SQIVND (reference sequence). There are 17 residues in the CDR3. V lost 6 bases and J lost 2, with 20 bases in between. CDR3 sequence reads: CASSIIIGLRGNQPQHF. For the CDR3, the DNA is TGTGCCAGTAGCATAATTATCGGACTGCGGGGCAATCAGCCCCAGCATTTT.

This clone showed up just a few times. The chain links TRBV5-8 to TRBJ1-2; D not resolved. Trimming left V 2 bases short and J 4 bases short, with 15 bases between. CDR3 length: 15 residues. CDR1 and CDR2 from the germline V gene are SGHTS and YDEGEE. CDR3 nucleotides: TGTGCCAGCAGCTTTTTAGCCTACAAACTCTATGGCTACACCTTC. It encodes CASSFLAYKLYGYTF.

This clone showed up just a few times. V and J are TRBV5-1 and TRBJ2-3; D is perhaps TRBD2 (6 bases). This CDR3 contains 15 residues. Germline loops: CDR1 SGHRS, CDR2 YFSETQ. V lost 0 bases and J lost 4, with 12 bases in between. CDR3 sequence: CASSLGGTWADTQYF. As DNA, the CDR3 is TGCGCCAGCAGCTTGGGAGGGACTTGGGCAGATACGCAGTATTTT.

This chain connects TRBV19 to TRBJ1-1; a weak D match, TRBD1 (6 bases). Looked up from germline, CDR1 is LNHDA and CDR2 is SQIVND (reference sequence). V lost 5 bases, J lost 4 bases, and 17 bases lay in between. CDR3 size: 15 residues. The CDR3, as DNA: TGTGCCAGTAGTCCAGGGGATAGTTGGAGCACTGAAGCTTTCTTT. As protein: CASSPGDSWSTEAFF.

The rearrangement joins TRBV6-5 to TRBJ2-5; 8 bases are shared with TRBD2. The V and J ends lost 4 bases and 7 bases, in that order; junction bases with no gene match: 5. From germline, CDR1 is MNHEY and CDR2 SVGAGI. The CDR3 length is 13 residues. CDR3 sequence: CASSSGTSGTQYF. The CDR3 nucleotides are TGTGCCAGCAGTTCCGGGACTAGTGGGACCCAGTACTTC.

The rearrangement uses TRBV2 and TRBJ2-1; 8 bases are shared with TRBD2. This CDR3 comprises 15 residues. V trimming: 9 bases; J trimming: 5 bases; junction bases outside the gene matches: 12. The germline V gene has CDR1 SNHLY and CDR2 FYNNEI. DNA for the CDR3: TGTGCCAGAGAAAATCCGGGACTAGAAAACAATGAGCAGTTCTTC. Residues: CARENPGLENNEQFF.

V gene TRBV2 combines with J gene TRBJ2-7, with 7 bases fitting TRBD1. The CDR3 sequence is 14 residues long. Germline-derived CDR1 and CDR2 are SNHLY and FYNNEI. J was trimmed by 2 bases and V by 3 bases; bases with no gene match: 4. The CDR3 DNA sequence: TGTGCCAGCAGTGACCAGGGGGAGACCTACGAGCAGTACTTC. This translates into CASSDQGETYEQYF.

The J gene is TRBJ2-1, the V gene TRBV6-1; no reliable D call. Germline V gives CDR1 MNHNS, CDR2 SASEGT. Trimming stripped 4 bases from V and 7 bases from J, with 5 bases between. The CDR3 sequence is 11 residues long. CDR3 DNA: TGTGCCAGCAGTGTTCAGAATGAGCAGTTCTTC. This encodes CASSVQNEQFF.

The chain employs TRBV9 and TRBJ2-5; 9 bases are a match to TRBD1. CDR1 is SGDLS and CDR2 is YYNGEE in the germline V gene. The CDR3 length is 17 residues. V shed 0 bases, J shed 1 base, and the junction held 7 bases outside the gene matches. The CDR3: CASSVDPTGGIQETQYF. The CDR3, as DNA: TGTGCCAGCAGCGTAGACCCGACAGGGGGTATCCAAGAGACCCAGTACTTC. Based on the CDR3 plus reference TRBV9 and TRBJ2-5, the full variable domain is DSGVTQTPKHLITATGQRVTLRCSPRSGDLSVYWYQQSLDQGLQFLIQYYNGEERAKGNILERFSAQQFPDLHSELNLSSLELGDSALYFCASSVDPTGGIQETQYFGPGTRLLVL.